This T cell receptor beta chain was sequenced for a study of T-cell memory formation after mild COVID-19. Study summary: Across donors, TCR clusters were largely donor specific.

The CDR3 totals 14 residues. Trimming cost V 6 bases and J 5 bases; bases outside gene matches: 7. Germline CDR1 MNHEY, CDR2 SVGEGT. Libraries for TCRalpha and TCRbeta carried sample barcodes and unique molecular identifiers via 5'RACE. From the 5' RACE reads, TCRdb called clonotypes with MiXCR, one entry per CDR3 protein. The sample lists 450,000 to 650,000 distinct CDR3 sequences; roughly 18% were seen once. A few counts support this clonotype. V is TRBV6-2 or TRBV6-3 and J is TRBJ1-1, with TRBD1 matching 9 bases. The sample consisted of PBMCs or a T cell subset sorted from them (not recorded which). This receptor was taken from an adult woman who had mild COVID-19 (a few samples of this study predate the infection). Cell type and time point are not known. This CDR3 is CASRGQGSWTEAFF. DNA for the CDR3: TGTGCCAGCAGAGGACAGGGGTCGTGGACTGAAGCTTTCTTT.